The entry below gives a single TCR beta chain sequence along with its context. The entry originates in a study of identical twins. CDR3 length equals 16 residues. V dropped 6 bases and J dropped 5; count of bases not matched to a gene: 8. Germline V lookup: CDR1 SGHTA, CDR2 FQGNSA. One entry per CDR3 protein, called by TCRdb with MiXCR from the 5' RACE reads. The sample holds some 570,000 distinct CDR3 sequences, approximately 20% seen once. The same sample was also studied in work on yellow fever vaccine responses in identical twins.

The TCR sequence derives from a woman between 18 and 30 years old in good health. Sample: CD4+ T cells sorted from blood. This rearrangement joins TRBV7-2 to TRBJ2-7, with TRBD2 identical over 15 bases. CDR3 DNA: TGTGCCAGCAGTCATGGACTAGCGGGAGGGCAAAACGAGCAGTACTTC. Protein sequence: CASSHGLAGGQNEQYF.